The sequence of this T cell receptor (beta chain) was determined in a study of control samples from healthy donors and cancer patients. Produced via immunoSEQ multiplex PCR; TCRdb's table is partial and in-frame only. The data contain over 100,000 clones, 80% to 95% of them singletons. The CDR3 is 15 amino acids. The germline CDR1 and CDR2 sequences are MNHEY and SVGAGI. Trimming took 0 bases from V and 4 from J; bases not matched to a gene: 2. The source is a man between 18 and 29 years old in good health. The chain has TRBV6-5 and TRBJ1-5, with 8 positions matching TRBD1. Sequenced sample: blood. DNA for the CDR3: TGTGCCAGCAGTTACTCCCGGACAGGGAATCAGCCCCAGCATTTT. This codes for CASSYSRTGNQPQHF.